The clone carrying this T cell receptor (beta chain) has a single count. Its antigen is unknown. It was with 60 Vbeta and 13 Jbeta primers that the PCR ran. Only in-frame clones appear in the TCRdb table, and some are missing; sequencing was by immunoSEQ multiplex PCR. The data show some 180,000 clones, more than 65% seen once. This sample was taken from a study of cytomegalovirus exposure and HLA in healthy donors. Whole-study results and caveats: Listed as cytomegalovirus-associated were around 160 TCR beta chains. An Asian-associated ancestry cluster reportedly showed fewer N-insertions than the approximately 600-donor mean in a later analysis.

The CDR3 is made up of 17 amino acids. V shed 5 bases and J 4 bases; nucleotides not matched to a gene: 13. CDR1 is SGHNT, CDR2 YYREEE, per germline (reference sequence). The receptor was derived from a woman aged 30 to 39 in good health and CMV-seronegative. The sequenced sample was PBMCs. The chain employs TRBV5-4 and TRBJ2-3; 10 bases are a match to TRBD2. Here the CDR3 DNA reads TGTGCCAGCAGTTCCCCGGGACTAGCGCCAGACGCAGATACGCAGTATTTT. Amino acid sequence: CASSSPGLAPDADTQYF.